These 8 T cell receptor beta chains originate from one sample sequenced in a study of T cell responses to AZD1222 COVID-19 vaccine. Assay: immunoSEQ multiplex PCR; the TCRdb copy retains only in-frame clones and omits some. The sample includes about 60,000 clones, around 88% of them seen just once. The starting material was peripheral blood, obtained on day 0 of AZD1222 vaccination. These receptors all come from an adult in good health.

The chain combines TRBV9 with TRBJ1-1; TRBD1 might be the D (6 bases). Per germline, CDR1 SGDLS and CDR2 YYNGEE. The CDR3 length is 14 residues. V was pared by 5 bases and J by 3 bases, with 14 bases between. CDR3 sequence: CASSHRAKDTEAFF. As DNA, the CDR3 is TGTGCCAGCAGTCACAGGGCAAAGGACACTGAAGCTTTCTTT.

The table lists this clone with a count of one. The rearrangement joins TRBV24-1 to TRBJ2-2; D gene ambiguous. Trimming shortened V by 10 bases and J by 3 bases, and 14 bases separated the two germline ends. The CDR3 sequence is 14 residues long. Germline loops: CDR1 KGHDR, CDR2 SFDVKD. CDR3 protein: CATAQRTYTGELFF. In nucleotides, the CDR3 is TGTGCCACTGCACAAAGAACCTACACCGGGGAGCTGTTTTTT.

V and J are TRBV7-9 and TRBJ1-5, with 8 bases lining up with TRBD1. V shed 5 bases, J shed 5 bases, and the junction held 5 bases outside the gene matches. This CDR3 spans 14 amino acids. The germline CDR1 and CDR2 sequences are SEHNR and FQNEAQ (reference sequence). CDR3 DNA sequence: TGTGCCAGCAGCCCCCGGACAGGGTATCAGCCCCAGCATTTT. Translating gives CASSPRTGYQPQHF.

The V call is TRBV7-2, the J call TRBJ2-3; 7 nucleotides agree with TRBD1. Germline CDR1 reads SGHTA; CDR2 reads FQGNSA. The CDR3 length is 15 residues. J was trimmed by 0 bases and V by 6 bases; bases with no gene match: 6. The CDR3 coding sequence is TGTGCCAGCAGGGCTGGGGGACAGAGCACAGATACGCAGTATTTT. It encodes CASRAGGQSTDTQYF.

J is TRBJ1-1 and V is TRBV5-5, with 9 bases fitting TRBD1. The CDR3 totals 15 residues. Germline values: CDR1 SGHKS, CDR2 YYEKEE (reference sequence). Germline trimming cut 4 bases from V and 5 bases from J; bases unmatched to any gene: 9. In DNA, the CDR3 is TGTGCCAGCAGCGGGGGGACAGGGAGTGGAACTGAAGCTTTCTTT. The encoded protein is CASSGGTGSGTEAFF.

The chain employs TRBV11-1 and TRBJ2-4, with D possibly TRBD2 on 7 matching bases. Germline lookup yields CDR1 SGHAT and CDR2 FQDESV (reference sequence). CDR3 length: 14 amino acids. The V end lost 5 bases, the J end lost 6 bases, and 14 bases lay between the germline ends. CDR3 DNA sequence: TGTGCCAGCAGCACCAGGGGCGGGGGAAACATTCAGTACTTC. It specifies CASSTRGGGNIQYF.

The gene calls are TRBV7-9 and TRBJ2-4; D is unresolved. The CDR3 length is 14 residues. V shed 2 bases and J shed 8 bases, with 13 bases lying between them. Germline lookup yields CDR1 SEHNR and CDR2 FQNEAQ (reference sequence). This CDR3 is CASSLSLTWDIQYF. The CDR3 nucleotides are TGTGCCAGCAGCTTATCCCTTACTTGGGACATTCAGTACTTC. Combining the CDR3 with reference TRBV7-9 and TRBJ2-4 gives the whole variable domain DTGVSQNPRHKITKRGQNVTFRCDPISEHNRLYWYRQTLGQGPEFLTYFQNEAQLEKSRLLSDRFSAERPKGSFSTLEIQRTEQGDSAMYLCASSLSLTWDIQYFGAGTRLSVL.

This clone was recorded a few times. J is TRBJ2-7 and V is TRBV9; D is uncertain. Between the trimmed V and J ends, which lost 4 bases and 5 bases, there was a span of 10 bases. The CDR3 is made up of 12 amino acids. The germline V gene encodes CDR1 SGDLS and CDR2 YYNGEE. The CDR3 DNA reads TGTGCCAGCAGCCCGTCCGACCACGAGCAGTACTTC. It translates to CASSPSDHEQYF.